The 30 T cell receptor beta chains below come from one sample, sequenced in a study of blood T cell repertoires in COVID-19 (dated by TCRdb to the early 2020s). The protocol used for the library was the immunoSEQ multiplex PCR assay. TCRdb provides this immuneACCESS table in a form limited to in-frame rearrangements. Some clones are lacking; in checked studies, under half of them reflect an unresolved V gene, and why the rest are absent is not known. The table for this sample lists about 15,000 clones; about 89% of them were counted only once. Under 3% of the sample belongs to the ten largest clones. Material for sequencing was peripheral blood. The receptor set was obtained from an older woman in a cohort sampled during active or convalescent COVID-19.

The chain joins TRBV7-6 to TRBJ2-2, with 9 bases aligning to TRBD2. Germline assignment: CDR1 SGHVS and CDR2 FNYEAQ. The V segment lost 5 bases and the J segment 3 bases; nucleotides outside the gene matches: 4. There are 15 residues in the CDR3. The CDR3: CASSQRGEDTGELFF. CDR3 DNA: TGTGCCAGCAGCCAGCGGGGGGAGGACACCGGGGAGCTGTTTTTT. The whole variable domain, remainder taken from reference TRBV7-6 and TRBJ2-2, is GAGVSQSPRYKVTKRGQDVALRCDPISGHVSLYWYRQALGQGPEFLTYFNYEAQQDKSGLPNDRFSAERPEGSISTLTIQRTEQRDSAMYRCASSQRGEDTGELFFGEGSRLTVL.

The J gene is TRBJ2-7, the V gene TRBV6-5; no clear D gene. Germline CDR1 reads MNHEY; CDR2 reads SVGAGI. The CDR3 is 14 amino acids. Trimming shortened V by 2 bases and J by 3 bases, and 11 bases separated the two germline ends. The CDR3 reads CASSYGLASYEQYF. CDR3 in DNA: TGTGCCAGCAGTTACGGTCTGGCAAGCTACGAGCAGTACTTC.

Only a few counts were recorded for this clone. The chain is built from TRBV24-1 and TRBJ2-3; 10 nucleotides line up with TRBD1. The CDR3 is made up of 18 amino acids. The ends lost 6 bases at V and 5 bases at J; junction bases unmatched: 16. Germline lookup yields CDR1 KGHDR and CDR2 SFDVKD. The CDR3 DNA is TGTGCCACCAGTAAAACCTCCGACAGGGGGCAGCGGGGAGATACGCAGTATTTT. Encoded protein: CATSKTSDRGQRGDTQYF.

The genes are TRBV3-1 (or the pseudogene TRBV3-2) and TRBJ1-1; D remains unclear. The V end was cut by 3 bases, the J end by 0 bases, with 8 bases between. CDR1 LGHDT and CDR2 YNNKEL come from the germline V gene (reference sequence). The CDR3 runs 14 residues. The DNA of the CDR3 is TGTGCCAGCAGCCATTTTTTTATGAACACTGAAGCTTTCTTT. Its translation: CASSHFFMNTEAFF.

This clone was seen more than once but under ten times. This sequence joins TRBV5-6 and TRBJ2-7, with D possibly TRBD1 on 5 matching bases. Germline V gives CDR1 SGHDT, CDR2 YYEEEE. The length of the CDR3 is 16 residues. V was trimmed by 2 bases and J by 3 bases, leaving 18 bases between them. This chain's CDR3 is CASSFERTGHFYEQYF. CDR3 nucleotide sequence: TGTGCCAGCAGCTTTGAGAGAACCGGACATTTCTACGAGCAGTACTTC. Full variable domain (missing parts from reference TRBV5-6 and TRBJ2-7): DAGVTQSPTHLIKTRGQQVTLRCSPKSGHDTVSWYQQALGQGPQFIFQYYEEEERQRGNFPDRFSGHQFPNYSSELNVNALLLGDSALYLCASSFERTGHFYEQYFGPGTRLTVT.

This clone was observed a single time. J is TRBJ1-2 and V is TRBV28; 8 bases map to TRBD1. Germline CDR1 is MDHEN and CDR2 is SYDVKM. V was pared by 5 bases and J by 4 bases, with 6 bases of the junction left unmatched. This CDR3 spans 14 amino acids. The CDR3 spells CASSQGQGSYGYTF. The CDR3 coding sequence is TGTGCCAGCAGTCAAGGACAGGGTAGCTATGGCTACACCTTC.

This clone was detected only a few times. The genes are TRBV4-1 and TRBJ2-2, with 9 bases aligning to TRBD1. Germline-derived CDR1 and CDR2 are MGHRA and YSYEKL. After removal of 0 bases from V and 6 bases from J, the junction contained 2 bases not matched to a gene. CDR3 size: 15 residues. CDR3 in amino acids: CASSQDGQGSGELFF. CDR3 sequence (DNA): TGCGCCAGCAGCCAAGATGGACAGGGGTCCGGGGAGCTGTTTTTT.

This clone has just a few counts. CDR3 nucleotide sequence: TGCGCCAGCAGCTTGGATACAGGGACCATTGGCTACACCTTC. This encodes CASSLDTGTIGYTF. The gene calls are TRBV5-1 and TRBJ1-2; D perhaps matches TRBD1 (6 bases). V lost 0 bases, J lost 7 bases, and 13 bases lay in between. The CDR3 length is 14 residues. In germline, CDR1 is SGHRS, CDR2 YFSETQ.

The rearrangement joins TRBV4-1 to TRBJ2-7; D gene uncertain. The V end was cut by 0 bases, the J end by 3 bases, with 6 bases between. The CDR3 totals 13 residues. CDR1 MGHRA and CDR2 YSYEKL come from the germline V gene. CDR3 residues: CASSQEAVYEQYF. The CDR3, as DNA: TGCGCCAGCAGCCAAGAAGCCGTCTACGAGCAGTACTTC.

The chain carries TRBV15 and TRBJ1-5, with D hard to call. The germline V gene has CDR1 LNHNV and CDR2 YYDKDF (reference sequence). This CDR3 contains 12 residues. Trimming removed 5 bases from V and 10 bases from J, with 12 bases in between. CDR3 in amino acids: CATSVQPGPQHF. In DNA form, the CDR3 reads TGTGCCACCAGCGTCCAGCCGGGTCCCCAGCATTTT.

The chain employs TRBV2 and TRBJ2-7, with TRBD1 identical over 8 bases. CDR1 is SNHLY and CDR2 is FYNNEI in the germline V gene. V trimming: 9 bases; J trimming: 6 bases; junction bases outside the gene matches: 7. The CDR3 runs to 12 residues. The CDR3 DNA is TGTGCCAGTCGATGGACAGGGTTCGAGCAGTACTTC. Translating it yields CASRWTGFEQYF. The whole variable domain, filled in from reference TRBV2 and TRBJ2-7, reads EPEVTQTPSHQVTQMGQEVILRCVPISNHLYFYWYRQILGQKVEFLVSFYNNEISEKSEIFDDQFSVERPDGSNFTLKIRSTKLEDSAMYFCASRWTGFEQYFGPGTRLTVT.

The CDR3 nucleotides read TGTGCCAGCAGGGCAGGGCTTGAAAGCAATCAGCCCCAGCATTTT. As protein: CASRAGLESNQPQHF. This chain links TRBV2 with TRBJ1-5; D is possibly TRBD1 (5 bases). Germline CDR1 and CDR2: SNHLY and FYNNEI. V was trimmed by 6 bases and J by 1 base, leaving 13 bases between them. This CDR3 region has 15 residues.

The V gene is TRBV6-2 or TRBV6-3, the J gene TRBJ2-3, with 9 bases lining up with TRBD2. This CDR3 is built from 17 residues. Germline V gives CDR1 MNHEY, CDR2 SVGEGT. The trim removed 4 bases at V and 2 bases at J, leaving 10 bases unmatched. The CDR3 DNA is TGTGCCAGCAGTTTTAGCGGGGGTGGTCTCTTCACAGATACGCAGTATTTT. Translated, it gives CASSFSGGGLFTDTQYF.

The CDR3 nucleotides read TGTGCCAGCAGCGAAACAGGGGGCGGTGGGGCCAACGTCCTGACTTTC. Its protein is CASSETGGGGANVLTF. The V and J genes are TRBV5-6 and TRBJ2-6; 9 bases are a match to TRBD1. CDR1 is SGHDT, CDR2 YYEEEE, per germline. V lost 4 bases, J lost 3 bases, and 5 bases stayed unmatched. This CDR3 is 16 amino acids long.

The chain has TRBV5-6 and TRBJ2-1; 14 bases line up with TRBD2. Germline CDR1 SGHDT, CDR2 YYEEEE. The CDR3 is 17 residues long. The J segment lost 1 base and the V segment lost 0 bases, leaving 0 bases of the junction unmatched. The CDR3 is CASSLGLAGGSYNEQFF. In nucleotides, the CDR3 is TGTGCCAGCAGCTTGGGACTAGCGGGGGGGTCCTACAATGAGCAGTTCTTC.

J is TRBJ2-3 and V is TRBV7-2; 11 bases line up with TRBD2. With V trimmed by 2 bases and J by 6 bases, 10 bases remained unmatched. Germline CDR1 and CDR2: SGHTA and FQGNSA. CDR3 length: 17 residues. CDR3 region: CASSLWVAGGPLDTQYF. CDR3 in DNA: TGTGCCAGCAGCTTATGGGTAGCGGGGGGGCCCTTGGATACGCAGTATTTT. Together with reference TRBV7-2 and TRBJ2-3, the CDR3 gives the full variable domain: GAGVSQSPSNKVTEKGKDVELRCDPISGHTALYWYRQSLGQGLEFLIYFQGNSAPDKSGLPSDRFSAERTGGSVSTLTIQRTQQEDSAVYLCASSLWVAGGPLDTQYFGPGTRLTVL.

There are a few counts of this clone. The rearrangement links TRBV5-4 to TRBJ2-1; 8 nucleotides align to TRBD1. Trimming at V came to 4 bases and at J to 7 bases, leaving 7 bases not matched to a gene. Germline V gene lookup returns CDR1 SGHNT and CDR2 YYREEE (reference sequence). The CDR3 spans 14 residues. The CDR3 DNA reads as TGTGCCAGCAGCCTTGGTTACAGGGGGAATGAGCAGTTCTTC. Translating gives CASSLGYRGNEQFF.

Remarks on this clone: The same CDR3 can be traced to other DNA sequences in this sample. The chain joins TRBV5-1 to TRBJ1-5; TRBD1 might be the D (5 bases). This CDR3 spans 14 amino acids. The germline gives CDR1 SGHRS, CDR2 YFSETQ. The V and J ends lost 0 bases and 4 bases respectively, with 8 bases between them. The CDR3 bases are TGCGCCAGCAGCTTGGGGGGGGGAAATCAGCCCCAGCATTTT. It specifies CASSLGGGNQPQHF.

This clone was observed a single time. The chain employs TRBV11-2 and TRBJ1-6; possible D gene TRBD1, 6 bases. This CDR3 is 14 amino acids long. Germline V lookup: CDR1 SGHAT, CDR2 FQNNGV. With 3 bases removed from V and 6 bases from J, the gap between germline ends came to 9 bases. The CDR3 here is CASSFRTVNSPLHF. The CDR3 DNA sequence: TGTGCCAGCAGCTTTCGGACAGTTAATTCACCCCTCCACTTT.

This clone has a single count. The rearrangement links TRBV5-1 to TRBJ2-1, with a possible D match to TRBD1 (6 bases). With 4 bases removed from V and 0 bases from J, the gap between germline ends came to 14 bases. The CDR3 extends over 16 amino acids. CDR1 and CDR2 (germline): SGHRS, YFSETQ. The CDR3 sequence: CASSADRPSSYNEQFF. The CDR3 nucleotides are TGCGCCAGCAGCGCCGACAGGCCCAGCTCCTACAATGAGCAGTTCTTC.

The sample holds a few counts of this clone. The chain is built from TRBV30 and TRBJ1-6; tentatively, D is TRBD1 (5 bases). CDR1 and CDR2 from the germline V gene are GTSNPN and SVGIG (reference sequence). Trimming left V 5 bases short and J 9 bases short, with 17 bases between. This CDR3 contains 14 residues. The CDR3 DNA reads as TGTGCCTGGTGCCCTATGGGGGGAACTTCACCCCTCCACTTT. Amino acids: CAWCPMGGTSPLHF.

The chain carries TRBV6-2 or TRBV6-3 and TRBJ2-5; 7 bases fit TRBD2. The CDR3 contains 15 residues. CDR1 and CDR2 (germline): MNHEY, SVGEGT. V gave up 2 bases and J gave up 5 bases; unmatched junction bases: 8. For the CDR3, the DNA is TGTGCCAGCAGTTACGTGCAGGGAGGGTGGGAGACCCAGTACTTC. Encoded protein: CASSYVQGGWETQYF.

In nucleotides, the CDR3 is TGTGCCAGCAGTTTCGGGGGGGTTAGGGGAAACACCATATATTTT. Its protein is CASSFGGVRGNTIYF. This chain joins TRBV28 and TRBJ1-3, with D tentatively TRBD1 (5 bases). The V end was cut by 3 bases, the J end by 4 bases, with 13 bases between. The CDR3 length is 15 residues. Germline loops: CDR1 MDHEN, CDR2 SYDVKM. Using reference TRBV28 and TRBJ1-3 for the parts outside the CDR3, the full variable domain is DVKVTQSSRYLVKRTGEKVFLECVQDMDHENMFWYRQDPGLGLRLIYFSYDVKMKEKGDIPEGYSVSREKKERFSLILESASTNQTSMYLCASSFGGVRGNTIYFGEGSWLTVV.

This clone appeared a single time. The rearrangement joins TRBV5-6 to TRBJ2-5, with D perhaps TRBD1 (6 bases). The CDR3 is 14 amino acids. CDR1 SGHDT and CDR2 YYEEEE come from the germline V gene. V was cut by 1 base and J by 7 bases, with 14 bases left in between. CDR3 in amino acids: CASSLLAGDATQYF. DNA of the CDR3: TGTGCCAGCAGCTTGCTCGCAGGGGACGCGACCCAGTACTTC.

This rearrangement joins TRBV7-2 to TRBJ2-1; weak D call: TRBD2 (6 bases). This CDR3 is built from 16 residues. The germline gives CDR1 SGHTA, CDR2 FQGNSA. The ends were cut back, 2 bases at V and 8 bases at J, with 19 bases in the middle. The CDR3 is CASSLLGGPAMDEQFF. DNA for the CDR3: TGTGCCAGCAGCTTATTGGGAGGCCCCGCGATGGATGAGCAGTTCTTC.

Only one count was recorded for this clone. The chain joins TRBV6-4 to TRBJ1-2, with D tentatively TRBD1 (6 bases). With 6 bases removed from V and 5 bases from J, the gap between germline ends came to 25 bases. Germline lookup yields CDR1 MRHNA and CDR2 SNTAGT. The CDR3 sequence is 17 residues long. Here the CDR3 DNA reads TGTGCCAGCAGCGGTGTGGGGACACCCAGTCTCCTTTATGGCTACACCTTC. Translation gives CASSGVGTPSLLYGYTF.

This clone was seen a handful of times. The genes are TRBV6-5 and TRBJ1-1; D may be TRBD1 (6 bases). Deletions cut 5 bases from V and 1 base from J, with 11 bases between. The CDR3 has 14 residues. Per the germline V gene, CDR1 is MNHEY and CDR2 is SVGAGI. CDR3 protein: CASSTGLPNTEAFF. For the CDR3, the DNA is TGTGCCAGCAGTACAGGGCTCCCGAACACTGAAGCTTTCTTT.

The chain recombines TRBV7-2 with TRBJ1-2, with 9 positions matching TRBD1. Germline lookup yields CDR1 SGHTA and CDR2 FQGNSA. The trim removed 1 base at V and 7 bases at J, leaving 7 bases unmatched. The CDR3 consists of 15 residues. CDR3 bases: TGTGCCAGCAGCTTAGGGAACGGACAGGGGAGTGGCTACACCTTC. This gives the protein CASSLGNGQGSGYTF.

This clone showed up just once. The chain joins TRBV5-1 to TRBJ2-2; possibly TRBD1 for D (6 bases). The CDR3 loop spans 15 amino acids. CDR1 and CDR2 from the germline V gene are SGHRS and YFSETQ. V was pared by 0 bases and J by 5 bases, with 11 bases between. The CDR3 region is CASSLDPQGTGELFF. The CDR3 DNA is TGCGCCAGCAGCTTGGATCCCCAGGGGACCGGGGAGCTGTTTTTT.

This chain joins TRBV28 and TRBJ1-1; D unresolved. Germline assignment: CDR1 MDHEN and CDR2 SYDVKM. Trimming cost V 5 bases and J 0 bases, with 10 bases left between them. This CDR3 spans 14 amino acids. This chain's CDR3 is CASSRPGLNTEAFF. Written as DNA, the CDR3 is TGTGCCAGCAGTAGGCCGGGTCTGAACACTGAAGCTTTCTTT.